This T cell receptor (beta chain) was retrieved from a study of early T cells in non-severe SARS-CoV-2 infection. This clonotype was picked up many times. What it binds is not known. The CDR3 spans 16 residues. V dropped 4 bases and J dropped 4; count of bases not matched to a gene: 9. CDR1 MNHEY and CDR2 SMNVEV come from the germline V gene (reference sequence). As part of library construction, unique molecular identifiers were attached to individual cDNA molecules. TCRdb called the 5' RACE reads again in MiXCR, with one record for every CDR3 protein. The table has some 67,000 distinct CDR3 sequences, around 14% seen once. The study, taken as a whole, reports: There was a bias toward anti-spike CD8 responses in VDJdb matching, which missed private and CD4 specificities.

Sequencing was done on a sample of whole blood. The receptor was derived from an adult who was a healthcare worker with PCR-confirmed SARS-CoV-2 infection or an uninfected control (not recorded which). This rearrangement joins TRBV27 to TRBJ2-5; 10 bases map to TRBD1. The CDR3 region is CASSSYGTGDGETQYF. Here the CDR3 DNA reads TGTGCCAGCAGTTCCTACGGGACAGGGGACGGAGAGACCCAGTACTTC.